The next 12 T cell receptor beta chains were all read from a single sample in a study of T cells after yellow fever vaccination. Each CDR3 protein gets one entry after TCRdb re-called the 5' RACE reads with MiXCR. The sample yields under 550,000 distinct CDR3 sequences, around a fifth seen once. The sample here was PBMCs, taken roughly 20 days after the first yellow fever vaccination. The receptors here all came from a man between 18 and 35 years old who received the YFV17D yellow fever vaccine.

The chain recombines TRBV5-1 with TRBJ2-1; a possible D gene is TRBD2 (6 bases). V dropped 4 bases and J dropped 2 bases, with 16 bases sitting between them. Germline CDR1 reads SGHRS; CDR2 reads YFSETQ. CDR3 length: 16 amino acids. The CDR3 DNA sequence: TGCGCCAGCAGCCCCGGTTCACCGGGGGCCTACAATGAGCAGTTCTTC. It is translated as CASSPGSPGAYNEQFF.

This clonotype was seen a handful of times. The J gene is TRBJ1-1, the V gene TRBV6-1, with D tentatively TRBD1 (5 bases). The CDR3 is 13 amino acids. The V end was cut by 6 bases, the J end by 4 bases, with 12 bases between. Germline lookup yields CDR1 MNHNS and CDR2 SASEGT. CDR3 protein: CASRPGAGTEAFF. In DNA form, the CDR3 reads TGTGCCAGCAGGCCCGGGGCCGGCACTGAAGCTTTCTTT.

The V call is TRBV7-3, the J call TRBJ2-3, with a possible D match to TRBD1 (6 bases). The CDR3 is 14 amino acids. Germline V gives CDR1 SGHTA, CDR2 FQGTGA. V gave up 5 bases and J gave up 5 bases, with 14 bases separating them. The CDR3 protein is CASSRSGVQDTQYF. In DNA form, the CDR3 reads TGTGCCAGCAGCCGCTCAGGGGTCCAAGATACGCAGTATTTT.

This clonotype was counted only a few times. The chain employs TRBV12-3 or TRBV12-4 and TRBJ2-1; D may be TRBD1 (5 bases). Between the trimmed V and J ends, which lost 6 bases and 11 bases, there was a span of 20 bases. The CDR3 loop spans 14 amino acids. The CDR3 coding sequence is TGTGCCAGCAGGCCTTACATCTGGGGCGTAAAGCAGTTCTTC. Translating gives CASRPYIWGVKQFF.

This clonotype was picked up one time. The V call is TRBV4-1, the J call TRBJ1-4; D might be TRBD1 (6 bases). Germline V gene data show CDR1 as MGHRA and CDR2 as YSYEKL. The V gene lost 4 bases and the J gene lost 8 bases, with 14 bases spanning the gap. This CDR3 is 14 amino acids long. This CDR3 is CASSPGQRREKLFF. The CDR3 coding sequence is TGCGCCAGCAGCCCAGGACAGAGGAGGGAAAAACTGTTTTTT.

The chain is built from TRBV29-1 and TRBJ2-7; D ambiguous. Germline V gene sequence: CDR1 SQVTM, CDR2 ANQGSEA. This CDR3 has 15 amino acids. Trimming removed 3 bases at V and 2 bases at J, with 17 bases between. The CDR3 coding sequence is TGCAGCGTTGACGGTGGTTTAGGAAGCCCCTACGAGCAGTACTTC. Encoded protein: CSVDGGLGSPYEQYF.

Only one count was recorded for this clonotype. The chain has TRBV6-5 and TRBJ2-1; TRBD1 matches at 9 bases. Germline CDR1 reads MNHEY; CDR2 reads SVGAGI. Trimming at V came to 2 bases and at J to 2 bases, leaving 4 bases not matched to a gene. The CDR3 contains 16 residues. Here the CDR3 reads CASSYEQGAPYNEQFF. The CDR3 DNA sequence: TGTGCCAGCAGTTACGAACAGGGGGCCCCCTACAATGAGCAGTTCTTC.

J is TRBJ1-5 and V is TRBV12-3 or TRBV12-4, with a tentative D call TRBD1 (5 bases). Between the trimmed V and J ends, which lost 3 bases and 5 bases, there was a span of 14 bases. This CDR3 is 15 amino acids long. In nucleotides, the CDR3 is TGTGCCAGCAGTTTGGGGACGGGGTCGTATCAGCCCCAGCATTTT. Its translation: CASSLGTGSYQPQHF.

A few counts support this clonotype. The chain recombines TRBV4-1 with TRBJ1-1; D perhaps matches TRBD1 (5 bases). V was cut by 0 bases and J by 0 bases, with 14 bases left in between. CDR1 MGHRA and CDR2 YSYEKL come from the germline V gene. The CDR3 is 17 residues long. The CDR3: CASSQESGGGMNTEAFF. CDR3 in DNA: TGCGCCAGCAGCCAAGAGAGTGGGGGTGGCATGAACACTGAAGCTTTCTTT.

This chain links TRBV5-4 with TRBJ2-3; 8 positions match TRBD1. The CDR3 is 15 amino acids. Germline loops: CDR1 SGHNT, CDR2 YYREEE (reference sequence). Trimming cost V 4 bases and J 0 bases; bases outside gene matches: 4. For the CDR3, the DNA is TGTGCCAGCAGCACCAGGACAGGGAGCACAGATACGCAGTATTTT. It yields the protein CASSTRTGSTDTQYF.

This clonotype showed up just a few times. The chain links TRBV12-3 or TRBV12-4 to TRBJ1-4, with D possibly TRBD1 on 6 matching bases. Trimming stripped 4 bases from V and 7 bases from J, with 19 bases between. The CDR3 totals 16 residues. For the CDR3, the DNA is TGTGCCAGCAGTTCCCTCTTTGCGACAGGAGTTGAAAAACTGTTTTTT. The encoded protein is CASSSLFATGVEKLFF.

This clonotype was detected a few times. The rearrangement links TRBV10-3 to TRBJ2-7, with 10 bases aligning to TRBD2. The CDR3 length is 15 residues. V shed 4 bases and J 6 bases; nucleotides not matched to a gene: 9. CDR1 and CDR2 (germline): ENHRY, SYGVKD. The CDR3: CAISAPLAGASEQYF. The CDR3 DNA reads as TGTGCCATCAGTGCTCCTCTAGCGGGGGCGTCCGAGCAGTACTTC.